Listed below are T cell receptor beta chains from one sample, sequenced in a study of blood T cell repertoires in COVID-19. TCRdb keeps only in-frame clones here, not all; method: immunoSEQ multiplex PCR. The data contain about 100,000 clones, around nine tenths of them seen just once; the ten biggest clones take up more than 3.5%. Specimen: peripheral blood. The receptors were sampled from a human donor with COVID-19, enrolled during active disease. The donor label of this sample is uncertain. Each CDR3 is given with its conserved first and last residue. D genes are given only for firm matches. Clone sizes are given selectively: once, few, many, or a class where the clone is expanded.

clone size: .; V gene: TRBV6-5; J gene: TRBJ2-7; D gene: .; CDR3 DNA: TGTGCCAGCACCGACTCTCCCTACGAGCAGTACTTC; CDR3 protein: CASTDSPYEQYF
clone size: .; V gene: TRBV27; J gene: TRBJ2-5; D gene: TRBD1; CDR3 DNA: TGTGCCAGCAGTCCCGACAGGGACCAAGAGACCCAGTACTTC; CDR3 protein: CASSPDRDQETQYF
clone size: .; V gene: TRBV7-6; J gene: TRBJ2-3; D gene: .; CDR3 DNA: TGTGCCAGCAGCTTAGAATCAGGCAGGGGGGTCCCGTGGCAGTATTTT; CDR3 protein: CASSLESGRGVPWQYF
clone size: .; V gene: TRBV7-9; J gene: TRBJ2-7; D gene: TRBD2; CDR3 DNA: TGTGCCAGCAGCCCTAGCGGGGGCGAGTACGAGCAGTACTTC; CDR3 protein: CASSPSGGEYEQYF
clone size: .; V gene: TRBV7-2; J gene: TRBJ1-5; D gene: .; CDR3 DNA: TGTGCCAGCAGCTTAGGCGGGCCGGGCAATCAGCCCCAGCATTTT; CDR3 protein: CASSLGGPGNQPQHF
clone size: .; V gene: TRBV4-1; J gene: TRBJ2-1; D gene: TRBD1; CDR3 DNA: TGCGCCAGCAGCCAAGGTCGACAGGGGAAAACCTACAATGAGCAGTTCTTC; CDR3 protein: CASSQGRQGKTYNEQFF
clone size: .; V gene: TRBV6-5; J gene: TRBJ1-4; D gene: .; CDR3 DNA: TGTGCCAGCAGTTACTCCGGGACATCAGATGAAAAACTGTTTTTT; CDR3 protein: CASSYSGTSDEKLFF
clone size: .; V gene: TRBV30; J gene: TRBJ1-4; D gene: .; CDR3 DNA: TGTGCCTCCGGACTGAATGAAAAACTGTTTTTT; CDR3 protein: CASGLNEKLFF
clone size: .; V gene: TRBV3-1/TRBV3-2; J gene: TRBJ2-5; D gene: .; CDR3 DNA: TGTGCCAGCAGACTTCTCCAGGCAGGGAATCAAGAGACCCAGTACTTC; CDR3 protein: CASRLLQAGNQETQYF
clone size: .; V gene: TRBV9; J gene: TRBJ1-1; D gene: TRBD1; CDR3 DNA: TGTGCCAGCAGCGTCGGACAGGGGATAGGCACTGAAGCTTTCTTT; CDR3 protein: CASSVGQGIGTEAFF
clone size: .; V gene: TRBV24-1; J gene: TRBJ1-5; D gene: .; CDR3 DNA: TGTGCCACCAGTGATGACTCAGGGGGCAATCAGCCCCAGCATTTT; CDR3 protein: CATSDDSGGNQPQHF
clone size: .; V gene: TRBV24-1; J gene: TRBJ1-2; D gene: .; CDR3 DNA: TGTGCCACCAGTGATTTGCATAGAGGCTACACCTTC; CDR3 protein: CATSDLHRGYTF
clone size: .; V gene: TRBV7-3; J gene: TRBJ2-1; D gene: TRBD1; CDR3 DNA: TGTGCCAGCAGCTTAGCAGGGGGAGCACTACACGAGCAGTTCTTC; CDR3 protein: CASSLAGGALHEQFF
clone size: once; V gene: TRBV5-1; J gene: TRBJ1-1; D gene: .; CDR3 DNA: TGCGCCAGCAGCTTTACCAGGGAGGGTACTGAAGCTTTCTTT; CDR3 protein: CASSFTREGTEAFF
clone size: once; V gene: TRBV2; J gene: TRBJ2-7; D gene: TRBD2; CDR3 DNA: TGTGCCAGCAGCTGGGAGGGGTTGGGTGAGCAGTACTTC; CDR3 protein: CASSWEGLGEQYF
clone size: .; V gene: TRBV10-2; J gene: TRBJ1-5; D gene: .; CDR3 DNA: TGCGCCAGCAGTTTAGACAGGAATCAGCCCCAGCATTTT; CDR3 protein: CASSLDRNQPQHF
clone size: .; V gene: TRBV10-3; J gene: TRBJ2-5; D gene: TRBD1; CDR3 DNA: TGTGCCATCAGTGGGCCAGGGGGACAAGAGACCCAGTACTTC; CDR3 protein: CAISGPGGQETQYF
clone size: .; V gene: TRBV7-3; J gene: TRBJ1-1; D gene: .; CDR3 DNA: TGTGCCAGCAGCTTAACGTTCGGGGAAACTGAAGCTTTCTTT; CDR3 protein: CASSLTFGETEAFF
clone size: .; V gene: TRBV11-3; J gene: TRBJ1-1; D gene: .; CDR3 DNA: TGTGCCAGCAGCGGGGGGGATTTGGACACTGAAGCTTTCTTT; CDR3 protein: CASSGGDLDTEAFF
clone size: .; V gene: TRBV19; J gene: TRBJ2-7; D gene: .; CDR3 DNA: TGTGCCAGGGGGACATCACCCTACGAGCAGTACTTC; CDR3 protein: CARGTSPYEQYF
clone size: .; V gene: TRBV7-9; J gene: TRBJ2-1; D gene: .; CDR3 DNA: TGTGCCAGCAGTCAAAGACTCTTTTACAATGAGCAGTTCTTC; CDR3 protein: CASSQRLFYNEQFF
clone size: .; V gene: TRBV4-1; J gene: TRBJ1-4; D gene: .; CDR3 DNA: TGCGCCAGCAGCGCCCGGACAGTCACTAATGAAAAACTGTTTTTT; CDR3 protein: CASSARTVTNEKLFF
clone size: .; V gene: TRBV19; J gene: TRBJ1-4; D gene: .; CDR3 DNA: TGTGCCAGTAGTATTTCCAGAACAACTAATGAAAAACTGTTTTTT; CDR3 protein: CASSISRTTNEKLFF
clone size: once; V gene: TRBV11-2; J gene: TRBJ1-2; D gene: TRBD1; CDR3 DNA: TGTGCCAGCAGCTTAACAGGGGGCGGAGGCTACACCTTC; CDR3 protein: CASSLTGGGGYTF
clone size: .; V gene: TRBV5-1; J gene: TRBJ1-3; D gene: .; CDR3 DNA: TGCGCCAGCAGCCGCGGGGCCAGCTCTGGAAACACCATATATTTT; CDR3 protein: CASSRGASSGNTIYF
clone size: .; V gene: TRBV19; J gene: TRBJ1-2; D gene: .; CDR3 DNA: TGTGCCAGTAGTATAGGGAGGTTCTATGGCTACACCTTC; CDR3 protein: CASSIGRFYGYTF
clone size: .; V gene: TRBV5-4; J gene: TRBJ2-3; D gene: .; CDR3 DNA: TGTGCCAGCAGCGCAGGAGGGGGAGGGACAGATACGCAGTATTTT; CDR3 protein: CASSAGGGGTDTQYF